These 20 T cell receptor beta chains originate from one sample sequenced in a study of long-term antiretroviral therapy in people with HIV. Survey-level immunoSEQ v3.0 assays were run. Data came from immunoSEQ multiplex PCR; TCRdb stores just in-frame clones and leaves some out. This table holds about 33,000 clones, 96% found once. Material: unsorted PBMCs, obtained 6.5 to 6.6 years after starting antiretroviral therapy. The receptors originated from a man in his thirties or forties with HIV.

This clone was seen only a few times. J is TRBJ2-3 and V is TRBV18; no clear D. V was trimmed by 8 bases and J by 4 bases, leaving 16 bases between them. The V gene's germline CDR1 is KGHSH and CDR2 LQKENI. This CDR3 has 14 residues. CDR3 residues: CASLRAGNADTQYF. The CDR3 DNA reads TGTGCCAGCCTCCGGGCAGGAAACGCAGATACGCAGTATTTT.

The chain joins TRBV30 to TRBJ1-4, with D unclear. V dropped 0 bases and J dropped 4 bases, with 9 bases sitting between them. Germline-derived CDR1 and CDR2 are GTSNPN and SVGIG (reference sequence). The CDR3 is 14 residues long. CDR3 nucleotides: TGTGCCTGGAGTGTTGGAGCTGATAATGAAAAACTGTTTTTT. It codes for CAWSVGADNEKLFF.

Here the CDR3 DNA reads TGCAGCGTTGTGTCCCCGCTAAAGGCGGACACTGAAGCTTTCTTT. It encodes CSVVSPLKADTEAFF. J is TRBJ1-1 and V is TRBV29-1; D ambiguous. V shed 4 bases and J shed 3 bases, with 18 bases lying between them. There are 15 residues in the CDR3. The germline gives CDR1 SQVTM, CDR2 ANQGSEA.

The V gene is TRBV27, the J gene TRBJ1-1, with a possible D match to TRBD1 (5 bases). CDR1 and CDR2 (germline): MNHEY, SMNVEV (reference sequence). The CDR3 runs to 18 residues. Trimming took off 0 bases at V and 3 bases at J, with 20 bases between the two ends. The CDR3 DNA sequence: TGTGCCAGCAGTTTATCGAGTCCGCAGGGACTCACCGACACTGAAGCTTTCTTT. Translated: CASSLSSPQGLTDTEAFF.

This chain uses TRBV6-6 with TRBJ2-5, with a tentative D call TRBD2 (7 bases). Trimming pared 0 bases from V and 7 bases from J, leaving 15 bases between. Germline V gene sequence: CDR1 MNHNY, CDR2 SVGAGI (reference sequence). CDR3 size: 15 residues. CDR3 bases: TGTGCCAGCAGTTACTCACGGCGGGGAGGGGGGACCCAGTACTTC. It specifies CASSYSRRGGGTQYF.

The CDR3 coding sequence is TGTGCCAGCAGCTTACTCCTAGCGGGAGGTGGGGCAAGCGAGCAGTACTTC. This encodes CASSLLLAGGGASEQYF. The rearrangement links TRBV7-6 to TRBJ2-7, with 11 bases matching TRBD2. Looked up from germline, CDR1 is SGHVS and CDR2 is FNYEAQ. The ends lost 2 bases at V and 6 bases at J; junction bases unmatched: 12. This CDR3 region has 17 residues.

V is TRBV29-1 and J is TRBJ2-1; no firm D call. The CDR3 is made up of 11 amino acids. CDR1 is SQVTM and CDR2 is ANQGSEA in the germline V gene. Trimming took off 5 bases at V and 10 bases at J, with 12 bases between the two ends. As DNA, the CDR3 is TGCAGCGTTAGATTAGGCCCCGAGCAGTTCTTC. Protein sequence: CSVRLGPEQFF.

This sequence joins TRBV7-6 and TRBJ1-4; TRBD1 might be the D (5 bases). Germline V gives CDR1 SGHVS, CDR2 FNYEAQ. The CDR3 runs 16 residues. V shed 5 bases and J shed 0 bases, with 13 bases lying between them. The CDR3 spells CASSLIGGTTNEKLFF. DNA of the CDR3: TGTGCCAGCAGCCTCATCGGGGGGACAACTAATGAAAAACTGTTTTTT. The full variable domain, completed using reference TRBV7-6 and TRBJ1-4, is GAGVSQSPRYKVTKRGQDVALRCDPISGHVSLYWYRQALGQGPEFLTYFNYEAQQDKSGLPNDRFSAERPEGSISTLTIQRTEQRDSAMYRCASSLIGGTTNEKLFFGSGTQLSVL.

This rearrangement joins TRBV28 to TRBJ2-7, with unresolved D. Trimming cost V 8 bases and J 0 bases, with 14 bases left between them. The CDR3 consists of 14 residues. Germline V lookup: CDR1 MDHEN, CDR2 SYDVKM. The CDR3 DNA follows: TGTGCCAGCGTCGGCCCGGGCAGCTCCTACGAGCAGTACTTC. It codes for CASVGPGSSYEQYF.

The chain carries TRBV21-1 and TRBJ2-7. TRBV21-1 is flagged as a pseudogene. The CDR3 has 18 amino acids. CDR3 nucleotide sequence: TGTGCCAGCAGCAATATCGGGACCCACGGATGGGTTACCTACGAGCAGTACTTC. Protein: CASSNIGTHGWVTYEQYF.

CDR3 DNA sequence: TGCGCCAGCAGCCCGGCGGGGGCCCCTGGATACGGTGAAGCTTTCTTT. Amino acid sequence: CASSPAGAPGYGEAFF. The gene calls are TRBV4-1 and TRBJ1-1; tentative D call: TRBD1 (6 bases). Trimming cost V 4 bases and J 7 bases, with 22 bases left between them. Germline loops: CDR1 MGHRA, CDR2 YSYEKL. This CDR3 has 16 residues.

This clone was seen once. The chain is built from TRBV7-6 and TRBJ2-6; 8 nucleotides line up with TRBD1. The CDR3 is 17 residues long. Germline V gives CDR1 SGHVS, CDR2 FNYEAQ. V gave up 5 bases and J gave up 0 bases; unmatched junction bases: 6. CDR3 bases: TGTGCCAGCAGCGCCGGGACAGGCAGCTCTGGGGCCAACGTCCTGACTTTC. This sequence encodes CASSAGTGSSGANVLTF.

The chain employs TRBV27 and TRBJ2-7; TRBD1 matches 10 bases. Per germline, CDR1 MNHEY and CDR2 SMNVEV (reference sequence). The CDR3 sequence is 14 residues long. The J segment lost 5 bases and the V segment lost 3 bases, leaving 4 bases of the junction unmatched. DNA of the CDR3: TGTGCCAGCAGTTTCGGACAGGGGGTCAACGAGCAGTACTTC. Encoded protein: CASSFGQGVNEQYF.

The chain links TRBV4-3 to TRBJ1-2; the match to TRBD1 covers 11 bases. The germline V gene has CDR1 LGHNA and CDR2 YSLEER. This CDR3 is 13 amino acids long. The chain's CDR3 is CGTGGASGSGYTF. The CDR3 DNA is TGCGGGACAGGGGGCGCGTCAGGCTCTGGCTACACCTTC.

The chain has TRBV29-1 and TRBJ2-5; tentative D call: TRBD2 (7 bases). The CDR3 contains 12 residues. With 5 bases removed from V and 4 bases from J, the gap between germline ends came to 11 bases. In germline, CDR1 is SQVTM, CDR2 ANQGSEA. CDR3 DNA: TGCAGCGTTCGGGGGGCGGCAGAGACCCAGTACTTC. Its protein product is CSVRGAAETQYF.

The chain couples TRBV6-5 to TRBJ1-1, with D perhaps matching TRBD1 (5 bases). The CDR3 runs 15 residues. Deletions cut 5 bases from V and 4 bases from J, with 17 bases between. Germline V gene lookup returns CDR1 MNHEY and CDR2 SVGAGI. The CDR3 nucleotides read TGTGCCAGCAGTAGGACGGTCCCCGGGGGCACTGAAGCTTTCTTT. Translating it yields CASSRTVPGGTEAFF.

The rearrangement links TRBV12-5 to TRBJ1-1, with TRBD1 as a possible D gene (5 bases). The germline V gene encodes CDR1 LGHNT and CDR2 FRNRAP. This CDR3 region has 14 residues. V dropped 6 bases and J dropped 0 bases, with 11 bases sitting between them. The chain's CDR3 is CASGDDSMNTEAFF. The CDR3 region has the DNA TGTGCTAGTGGGGACGACAGCATGAACACTGAAGCTTTCTTT.

CDR3 region: CASSAWEAGTSPLHF. DNA for the CDR3: TGTGCCAGCAGTGCTTGGGAGGCCGGTACTTCACCCCTCCACTTT. The gene calls are TRBV27 and TRBJ1-6; no clear D. V lost 5 bases and J lost 9, with 17 bases in between. Germline V gene sequence: CDR1 MNHEY, CDR2 SMNVEV (reference sequence). This CDR3 is built from 15 residues.

The rearrangement joins TRBV13 to TRBJ2-5, with D perhaps TRBD2 (6 bases). Germline V gene lookup returns CDR1 PRHDT and CDR2 FYEKMQ (reference sequence). Trimming took 1 base from V and 4 from J, leaving 13 bases between them. This CDR3 has 15 amino acids. This CDR3 reads CASSLVAGSVETQYF. The CDR3 DNA follows: TGTGCCAGCAGCTTAGTCGCGGGGTCCGTAGAGACCCAGTACTTC.

V is TRBV5-6 and J is TRBJ2-2; possibly TRBD1 for D (7 bases). Germline CDR1 and CDR2: SGHDT and YYEEEE. V dropped 0 bases and J dropped 5 bases, with 14 bases sitting between them. The CDR3 has 16 residues. This chain's CDR3 is CASSLAGGGETGELFF. In nucleotides, the CDR3 is TGTGCCAGCAGCTTGGCCGGAGGGGGCGAAACCGGGGAGCTGTTTTTT.